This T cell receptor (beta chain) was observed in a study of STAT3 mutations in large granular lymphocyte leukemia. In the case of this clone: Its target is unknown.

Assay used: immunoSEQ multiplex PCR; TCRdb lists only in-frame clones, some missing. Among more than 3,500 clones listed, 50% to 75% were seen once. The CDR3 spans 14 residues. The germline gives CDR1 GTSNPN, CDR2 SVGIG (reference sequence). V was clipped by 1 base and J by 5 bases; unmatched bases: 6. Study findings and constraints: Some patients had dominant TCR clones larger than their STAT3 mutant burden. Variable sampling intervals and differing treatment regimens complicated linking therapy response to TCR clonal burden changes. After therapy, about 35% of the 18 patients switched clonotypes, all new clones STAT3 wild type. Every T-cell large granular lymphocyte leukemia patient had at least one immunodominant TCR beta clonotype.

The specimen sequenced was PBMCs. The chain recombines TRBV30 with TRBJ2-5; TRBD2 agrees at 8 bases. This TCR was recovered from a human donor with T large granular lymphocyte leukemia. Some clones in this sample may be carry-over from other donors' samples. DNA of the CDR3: TGTGCCTGGAGTGGTAGCGGGGCCCAGGAGACCCAGTACTTC. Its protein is CAWSGSGAQETQYF. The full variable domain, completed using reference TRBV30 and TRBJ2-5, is SQTIHQWPATLVQPVGSPLSLECTVEGTSNPNLYWYRQAAGRGLQLLFYSVGIGQISSEVPQNLSASRPQDRQFILSSKKLLLSDSGFYLCAWSGSGAQETQYFGPGTRLLVL.